These 27 T cell receptor beta chains share one sample of origin, sequenced in a study of T-cell reconstitution after alpha-beta-depleted transplantation in children. As it was prepared, the TCRbeta library received unique molecular identifiers. In TCRdb, the PCR reads were re-called with MiXCR into one record per CDR3 protein. The sample yields about 400,000 distinct CDR3 sequences, about 20% seen once. Sequencing used PBMCs from the stem cell graft donor, obtained from the stem cell graft. These TCRs come from a human donor who donated a stem cell graft to a child with acute myeloid leukemia.

This clonotype has more than one count but fewer than ten. This chain uses TRBV9 with TRBJ2-7; TRBD2 agrees at 7 bases. The germline V gene encodes CDR1 SGDLS and CDR2 YYNGEE. The CDR3 is 13 amino acids. V was clipped by 7 bases and J by 4 bases; unmatched bases: 8. The CDR3 coding sequence is TGTGCCAGCGATGGCGGGAGTGGGTACGAGCAGTACTTC. Translation: CASDGGSGYEQYF.

This clonotype was seen a handful of times. The rearrangement uses TRBV5-1 and TRBJ2-1; D may be TRBD2 (5 bases). V dropped 4 bases and J dropped 0 bases, with 14 bases sitting between them. Germline V gene data show CDR1 as SGHRS and CDR2 as YFSETQ. The CDR3 runs 16 residues. The CDR3 nucleotides are TGCGCCAGCAGCCTACTCGGACTCGACTCCTACAATGAGCAGTTCTTC. Translating it yields CASSLLGLDSYNEQFF.

The chain is built from TRBV5-1 and TRBJ1-1; the D is unclear. Looked up from germline, CDR1 is SGHRS and CDR2 is YFSETQ. The length of the CDR3 is 14 residues. Between the trimmed V and J ends, which lost 6 bases and 1 base, there was a span of 13 bases. CDR3: CASKQESTNTEAFF. The CDR3 bases are TGCGCCAGCAAGCAGGAGTCAACGAACACTGAAGCTTTCTTT.

J is TRBJ2-1 and V is TRBV2; TRBD2 aligns across 9 bases. This CDR3 is 16 amino acids long. Germline CDR1 and CDR2: SNHLY and FYNNEI. Trimming took 7 bases from V and 7 from J; bases not matched to a gene: 14. CDR3: CASIRDSGTSSNEQFF. CDR3 sequence (DNA): TGTGCCAGCATCCGAGATTCCGGGACTAGCTCGAATGAGCAGTTCTTC.

The rearrangement uses TRBV21-1 and TRBJ2-7. TRBV21-1 is designated a pseudogene. The CDR3 totals 18 residues. In DNA, the CDR3 is TGTGCCAGCAGCAAAGCGGGGGTCAGTACAAGGGTAGGTAACGAGCAGTACTTC. Translation: CASSKAGVSTRVGNEQYF.

The V call is TRBV3-1, the J call TRBJ2-7; tentatively, D is TRBD1 or TRBD2 (5 bases each). The CDR3 consists of 13 residues. CDR1 and CDR2 (germline): LGHDT, YNNKEL (reference sequence). Between the trimmed V and J ends, which lost 4 bases and 3 bases, there was a span of 10 bases. CDR3: CASSPGDRYEQYF. CDR3 nucleotides: TGTGCCAGCAGCCCTGGGGACCGCTACGAGCAGTACTTC.

Only a few counts were recorded for this clonotype. The chain is built from TRBV24-1 and TRBJ2-5, with 10 bases that match TRBD1. The CDR3 covers 15 residues. From germline, CDR1 is KGHDR and CDR2 SFDVKD. Trimming at V came to 1 base and at J to 5 bases, leaving 3 bases not matched to a gene. CDR3 sequence reads: CATSDLRGQGETQYF. CDR3 nucleotides: TGTGCCACCAGTGATTTACGGGGACAGGGGGAGACCCAGTACTTC.

This chain uses TRBV12-3 or TRBV12-4 with TRBJ1-2; TRBD1 matches 8 bases. The ends lost 7 bases at V and 8 bases at J; junction bases unmatched: 9. The CDR3 has 13 amino acids. DNA of the CDR3: TGTGCCAGCAAACCAGGGGGCTCAGGGGGCTACACCTTC. This codes for CASKPGGSGGYTF.

The chain employs TRBV7-3 and TRBJ2-6, with unresolved D. The CDR3 spans 14 residues. Trimming cost V 4 bases and J 3 bases, with 7 bases left between them. Germline CDR1 is SGHTA and CDR2 is FQGTGA. CDR3 residues: CASSYANGANVLTF. The DNA of the CDR3 is TGTGCCAGCAGCTACGCGAATGGGGCCAACGTCCTGACTTTC. Using reference TRBV7-3 and TRBJ2-6 for the parts outside the CDR3, the full variable domain is GAGVSQTPSNKVTEKGKYVELRCDPISGHTALYWYRQSLGQGPEFLIYFQGTGAADDSGLPNDRFFAVRPEGSVSTLKIQRTERGDSAVYLCASSYANGANVLTFGAGSRLTVL.

The chain combines TRBV9 with TRBJ2-3; 8 bases line up with TRBD1. This CDR3 spans 15 amino acids. CDR1 and CDR2 from the germline V gene are SGDLS and YYNGEE. Losses at the gene ends were 5 bases for V and 4 bases for J; bases not matched to a gene: 9. The CDR3 region has the DNA TGTGCCAGCAGGGGGGACAGGTCAGGATCAGATACGCAGTATTTT. Translated, it gives CASRGDRSGSDTQYF. Full variable domain (rest looked up from reference TRBV9 and TRBJ2-3): DSGVTQTPKHLITATGQRVTLRCSPRSGDLSVYWYQQSLDQGLQFLIQYYNGEERAKGNILERFSAQQFPDLHSELNLSSLELGDSALYFCASRGDRSGSDTQYFGPGTRLTVL.

This clonotype was observed a handful of times. V gene TRBV28 combines with J gene TRBJ1-4; D not certain. There are 17 residues in the CDR3. From germline, CDR1 is MDHEN and CDR2 SYDVKM. Trimming removed 3 bases at V and 0 bases at J, with 14 bases between. The CDR3 sequence: CASSFDGYRATNEKLFF. As DNA, the CDR3 is TGTGCCAGCAGTTTTGATGGGTATCGTGCAACTAATGAAAAACTGTTTTTT. Full variable domain (missing parts from reference TRBV28 and TRBJ1-4): DVKVTQSSRYLVKRTGEKVFLECVQDMDHENMFWYRQDPGLGLRLIYFSYDVKMKEKGDIPEGYSVSREKKERFSLILESASTNQTSMYLCASSFDGYRATNEKLFFGSGTQLSVL.

This clonotype was counted between two and nine times. This chain connects TRBV4-2 to TRBJ1-5; 10 nucleotides match TRBD1. CDR1 is LGHNA and CDR2 is YNFKEQ in the germline V gene. V was pared by 4 bases and J by 3 bases, with 9 bases of the junction left unmatched. The CDR3 has 17 amino acids. The CDR3 DNA follows: TGTGCCAGCAGCCTTTTTGGAGGGACAGGGGACAATCAGCCCCAGCATTTT. This sequence encodes CASSLFGGTGDNQPQHF.

This clonotype was seen just once. This rearrangement joins TRBV11-2 to TRBJ2-5, with 7 bases identical to TRBD1. Germline V gene data show CDR1 as SGHAT and CDR2 as FQNNGV. J gave up 4 bases and V 3 bases, and 8 bases lay outside the gene matches. This CDR3 is 15 amino acids long. CDR3 sequence reads: CASSFSRTGSETQYF. The DNA for the CDR3 is TGTGCCAGCAGCTTCTCGCGGACAGGCTCAGAGACCCAGTACTTC. The variable domain in full, with the rest retrieved from reference TRBV11-2 and TRBJ2-5, is EAGVAQSPRYKIIEKRQSVAFWCNPISGHATLYWYQQILGQGPKLLIQFQNNGVVDDSQLPKDRFSAERLKGVDSTLKIQPAKLEDSAVYLCASSFSRTGSETQYFGPGTRLLVL.

This clonotype was detected only a few times. The chain joins TRBV29-1 to TRBJ2-7; D uncertain. The CDR3 totals 12 residues. V lost 4 bases and J 2 bases, leaving 9 bases between the germline ends. The V gene's germline CDR1 is SQVTM and CDR2 ANQGSEA. The CDR3 bases are TGCAGCGTTGTGGGCAACACCTACGAGCAGTACTTC. Its protein is CSVVGNTYEQYF.

This clonotype was observed a few times. The chain couples TRBV28 to TRBJ2-7; D ambiguous. This CDR3 is built from 14 residues. The germline V gene encodes CDR1 MDHEN and CDR2 SYDVKM. With 6 bases removed from V and 6 bases from J, the gap between germline ends came to 18 bases. The CDR3 sequence: CASRPTALLGEQYF. CDR3 DNA sequence: TGTGCCAGCAGACCAACGGCCCTCCTTGGCGAGCAGTACTTC.

In this sample, this clonotype turned up a few times. This chain links TRBV29-1 with TRBJ2-1; TRBD2 matches 14 bases. Germline trimming cut 8 bases from V and 5 bases from J; bases unmatched to any gene: 2. From germline, CDR1 is SQVTM and CDR2 ANQGSEA. The CDR3 extends over 13 amino acids. CDR3 protein: CSTGLAGDNEQFF. For the CDR3, the DNA is TGCAGCACGGGACTAGCGGGAGACAATGAGCAGTTCTTC.

This clonotype was recorded at least ten times. The J gene is TRBJ1-5, the V gene TRBV25-1; 7 bases are a match to TRBD1. V gave up 1 base and J gave up 8 bases; unmatched junction bases: 17. This CDR3 has 18 residues. Looked up from germline, CDR1 is MGHDK and CDR2 is SYGVNS. CDR3 bases: TGTGCCAGCAGTGAATCTCCAGTGGAGACAGGGCAGTTTGAGCCCCAGCATTTT. This codes for CASSESPVETGQFEPQHF.

This clonotype was counted many times. The genes are TRBV25-1 and TRBJ1-1, with D uncertain. V was clipped by 4 bases and J by 11 bases, with 26 bases between them. The CDR3 contains 16 residues. Germline V gives CDR1 MGHDK, CDR2 SYGVNS. CDR3 in amino acids: CASSGVRNDDITGAFF. The CDR3 coding sequence is TGTGCCAGCAGTGGTGTCCGAAACGACGATATCACGGGGGCTTTCTTT.

The V gene is TRBV20-1, the J gene TRBJ1-5; TRBD1 agrees at 8 bases. Germline loops: CDR1 DFQATT, CDR2 SNEGSKA (reference sequence). V lost 3 bases to trimming and J lost 1 base; unmatched junction nucleotides: 5. The CDR3 covers 15 residues. This chain's CDR3 is CSASRQGTSNQPQHF. DNA of the CDR3: TGCAGTGCTAGTCGACAGGGGACCAGCAATCAGCCCCAGCATTTT.

The chain recombines TRBV7-2 with TRBJ2-7, with D hard to call. The CDR3 sequence is 15 residues long. Trimming took off 0 bases at V and 8 bases at J, with 17 bases between the two ends. Looked up from germline, CDR1 is SGHTA and CDR2 is FQGNSA. The CDR3 loop is CASSLAALRSAQQYF. Here the CDR3 DNA reads TGTGCCAGCAGCTTAGCGGCCCTAAGGTCGGCTCAGCAGTACTTC.

This chain uses TRBV6-5 with TRBJ1-2; 7 bases fit TRBD1. CDR1 MNHEY and CDR2 SVGAGI come from the germline V gene. The CDR3 extends over 15 amino acids. The ends lost 2 bases at V and 6 bases at J; junction bases unmatched: 9. The CDR3 protein is CASSYLSETGNGYTF. CDR3 sequence (DNA): TGTGCCAGCAGTTACCTTTCCGAGACAGGGAATGGCTACACCTTC.

This clonotype occurred a few times. The gene calls are TRBV6-5 and TRBJ2-7, with D unclear. Germline V gene data show CDR1 as MNHEY and CDR2 as SVGAGI. The CDR3 has 13 residues. Trimming shortened V by 0 bases and J by 6 bases, and 9 bases separated the two germline ends. CDR3 loop: CASSYSQRLEQYF. In DNA, the CDR3 is TGTGCCAGCAGTTACTCGCAGCGACTCGAGCAGTACTTC.

The sample holds a few counts of this clonotype. This chain's CDR3 is CASSVQGRRNSPLHF. The CDR3 DNA follows: TGTGCCAGCAGCGTACAGGGCCGAAGGAATTCACCCCTCCACTTT. This rearrangement joins TRBV7-2 to TRBJ1-6; D might be TRBD1 (6 bases). Trimming left V 5 bases short and J 7 bases short, with 15 bases between. This CDR3 is 15 amino acids long. In germline, CDR1 is SGHTA, CDR2 FQGNSA.

This clonotype was observed at least ten times. The CDR3 DNA reads TGTGCCAGCAGCGAAAGGGGCCGTAGCTCCTACAATGAGCAGTTCTTC. It is translated as CASSERGRSSYNEQFF. The chain has TRBV12-3 or TRBV12-4 and TRBJ2-1, with D maybe TRBD1 (5 bases). V was pared by 6 bases and J by 0 bases, with 15 bases between. The CDR3 has 16 amino acids.

The J gene is TRBJ2-2, the V gene TRBV10-3; 7 bases agree with TRBD2. The germline V gene has CDR1 ENHRY and CDR2 SYGVKD. V lost 7 bases to trimming and J lost 4 bases; unmatched junction nucleotides: 3. The CDR3 consists of 13 residues. The CDR3 nucleotides read TGTGCCATCACTGGGACTATCACCGGGGAGCTGTTTTTT. Encoded protein: CAITGTITGELFF.

This rearrangement joins TRBV5-1 to TRBJ2-1; a possible D gene is TRBD2 (5 bases). The CDR3 spans 16 residues. V lost 3 bases and J 0 bases, leaving 13 bases between the germline ends. Germline CDR1 SGHRS, CDR2 YFSETQ. The CDR3 coding sequence is TGCGCCAGCAGCTCATCGCGGGTAGGCTCCTACAATGAGCAGTTCTTC. Residues: CASSSSRVGSYNEQFF.

The chain recombines TRBV7-9 with TRBJ2-7; D unclear. Trimming pared 0 bases from V and 0 bases from J, leaving 9 bases between. The CDR3 consists of 15 residues. CDR1 is SEHNR, CDR2 FQNEAQ, per germline (reference sequence). This chain's CDR3 is CASSLAGRSSYEQYF. The CDR3 coding sequence is TGTGCCAGCAGCTTAGCGGGCAGGTCCTCCTACGAGCAGTACTTC.